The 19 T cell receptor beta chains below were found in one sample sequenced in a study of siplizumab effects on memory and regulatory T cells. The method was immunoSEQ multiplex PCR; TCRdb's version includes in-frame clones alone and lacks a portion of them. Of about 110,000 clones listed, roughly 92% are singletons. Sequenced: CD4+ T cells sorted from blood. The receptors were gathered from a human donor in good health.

The CDR3 coding sequence is TGTGCCAGCAGCAAAGGTGTGGAGGATAAACTGTTTTTT. Its translation: CASSKGVEDKLFF. V gene TRBV21-1 combines with J gene TRBJ1-4. TRBV21-1 is listed as a pseudogene. This CDR3 has 13 amino acids.

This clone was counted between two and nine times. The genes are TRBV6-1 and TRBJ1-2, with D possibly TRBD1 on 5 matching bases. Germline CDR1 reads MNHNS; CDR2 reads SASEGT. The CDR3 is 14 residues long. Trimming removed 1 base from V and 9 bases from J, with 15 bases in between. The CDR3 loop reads CASSEEGERTSYTF. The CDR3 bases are TGTGCCAGCAGTGAAGAAGGGGAAAGAACAAGCTACACCTTC.

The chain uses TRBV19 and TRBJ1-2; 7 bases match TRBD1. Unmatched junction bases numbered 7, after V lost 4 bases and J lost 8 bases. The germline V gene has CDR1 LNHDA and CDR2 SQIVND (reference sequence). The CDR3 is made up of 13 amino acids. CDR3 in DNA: TGTGCCAGTAGTACAGGGGGGTCAGGAGGCTACACCTTC. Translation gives CASSTGGSGGYTF. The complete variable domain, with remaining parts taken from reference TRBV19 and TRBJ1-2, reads DGGITQSPKYLFRKEGQNVTLSCEQNLNHDAMYWYRQDPGQGLRLIYYSQIVNDFQKGDIAEGYSVSREKKESFPLTVTSAQKNPTAFYLCASSTGGSGGYTFGSGTRLTVV.

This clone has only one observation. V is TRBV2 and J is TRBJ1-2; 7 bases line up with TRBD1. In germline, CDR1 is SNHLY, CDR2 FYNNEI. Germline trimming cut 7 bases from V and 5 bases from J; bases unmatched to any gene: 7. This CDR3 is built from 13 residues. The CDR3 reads CASTTQGKYGYTF. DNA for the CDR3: TGTGCCAGCACCACACAGGGGAAATATGGCTACACCTTC.

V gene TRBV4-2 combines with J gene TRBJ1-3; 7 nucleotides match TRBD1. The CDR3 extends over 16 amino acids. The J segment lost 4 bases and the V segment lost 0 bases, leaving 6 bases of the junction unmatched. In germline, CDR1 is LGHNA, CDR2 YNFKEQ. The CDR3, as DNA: TGTGCCAGCAGCCAAGATTTAGGAGGGGGCGGAAACACCATATATTTT. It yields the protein CASSQDLGGGGNTIYF.

The CDR3 sequence is CASSLTGAPYGYTF. For the CDR3, the DNA is TGTGCCAGCAGCTTAACAGGCGCGCCCTATGGCTACACCTTC. The gene calls are TRBV5-4 and TRBJ1-2, with D tentatively TRBD1 (5 bases). Germline CDR1 reads SGHNT; CDR2 reads YYREEE (reference sequence). Between the trimmed V and J ends, which lost 2 bases and 4 bases, there was a span of 12 bases. The CDR3 is made up of 14 amino acids.

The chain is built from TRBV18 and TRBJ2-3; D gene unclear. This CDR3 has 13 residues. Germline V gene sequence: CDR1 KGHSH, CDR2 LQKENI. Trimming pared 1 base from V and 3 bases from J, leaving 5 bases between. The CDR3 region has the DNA TGTGCCAGCTCACCACTCGGGACAGATACGCAGTATTTT. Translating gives CASSPLGTDTQYF.

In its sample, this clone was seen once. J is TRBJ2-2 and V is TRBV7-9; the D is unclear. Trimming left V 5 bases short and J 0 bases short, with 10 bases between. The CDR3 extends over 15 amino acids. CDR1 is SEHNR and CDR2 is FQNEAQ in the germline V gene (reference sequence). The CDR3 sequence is CASSVDLPNTGELFF. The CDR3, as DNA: TGTGCCAGCAGCGTAGACCTGCCGAACACCGGGGAGCTGTTTTTT.

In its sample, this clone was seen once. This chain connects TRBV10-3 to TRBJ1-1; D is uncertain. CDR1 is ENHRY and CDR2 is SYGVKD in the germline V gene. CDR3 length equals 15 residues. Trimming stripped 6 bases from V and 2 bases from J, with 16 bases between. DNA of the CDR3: TGTGCCATCAGCAAGGCCCGGGCCCTTAACACTGAAGCTTTCTTT. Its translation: CAISKARALNTEAFF.

CDR3: CASSAELVDEQFF. CDR3 nucleotide sequence: TGTGCCAGCAGCGCCGAGCTAGTCGATGAGCAGTTCTTC. V and J are TRBV5-4 and TRBJ2-1; D call uncertain. Germline CDR1 and CDR2: SGHNT and YYREEE (reference sequence). This CDR3 is built from 13 residues. V lost 4 bases to trimming and J lost 8 bases, with 13 bases between them.

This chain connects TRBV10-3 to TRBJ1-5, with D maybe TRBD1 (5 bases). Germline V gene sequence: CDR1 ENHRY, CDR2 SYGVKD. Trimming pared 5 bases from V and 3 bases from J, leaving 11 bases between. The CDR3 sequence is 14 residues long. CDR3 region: CAISSMGDNQPQHF. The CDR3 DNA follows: TGTGCCATCAGTTCTATGGGGGACAATCAGCCCCAGCATTTT.

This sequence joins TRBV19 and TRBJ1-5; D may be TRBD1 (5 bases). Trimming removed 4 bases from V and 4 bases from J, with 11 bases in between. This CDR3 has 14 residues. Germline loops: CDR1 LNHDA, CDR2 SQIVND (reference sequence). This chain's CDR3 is CASSSQGWNQPQHF. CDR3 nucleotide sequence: TGTGCCAGTAGTAGTCAGGGATGGAATCAGCCCCAGCATTTT.

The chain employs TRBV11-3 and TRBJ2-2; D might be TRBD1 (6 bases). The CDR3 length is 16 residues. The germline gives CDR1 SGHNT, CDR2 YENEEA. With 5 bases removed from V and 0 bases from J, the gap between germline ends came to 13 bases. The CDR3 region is CASSPRQASNTGELFF. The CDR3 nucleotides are TGTGCCAGCAGCCCGAGACAGGCTTCGAACACCGGGGAGCTGTTTTTT.

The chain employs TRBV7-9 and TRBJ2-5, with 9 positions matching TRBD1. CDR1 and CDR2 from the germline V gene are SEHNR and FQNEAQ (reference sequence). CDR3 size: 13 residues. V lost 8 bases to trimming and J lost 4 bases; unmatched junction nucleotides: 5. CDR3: CASQAQGAETQYF. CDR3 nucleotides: TGTGCCAGCCAAGCACAGGGGGCAGAGACCCAGTACTTC.

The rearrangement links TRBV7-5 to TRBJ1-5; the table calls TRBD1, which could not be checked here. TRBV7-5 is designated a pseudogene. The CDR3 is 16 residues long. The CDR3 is CARSLSSRQGAQPQHF. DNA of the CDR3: TGTGCCAGAAGCTTAAGCTCCCGACAGGGGGCTCAGCCCCAGCATTTT.

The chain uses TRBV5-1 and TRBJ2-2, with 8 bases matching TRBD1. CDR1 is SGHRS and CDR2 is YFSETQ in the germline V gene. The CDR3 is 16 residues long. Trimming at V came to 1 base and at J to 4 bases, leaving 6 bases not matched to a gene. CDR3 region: CASSLSQGASTGELFF. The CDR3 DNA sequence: TGCGCCAGCAGCTTGAGTCAGGGGGCGAGCACCGGGGAGCTGTTTTTT.

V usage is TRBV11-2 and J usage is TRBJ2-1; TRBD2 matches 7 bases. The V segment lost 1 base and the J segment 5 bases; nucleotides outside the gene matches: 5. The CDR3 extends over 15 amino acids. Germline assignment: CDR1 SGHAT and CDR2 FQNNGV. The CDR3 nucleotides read TGTGCCAGCAGCTTAGGAGCGGGATCAAACAATGAGCAGTTCTTC. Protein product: CASSLGAGSNNEQFF.

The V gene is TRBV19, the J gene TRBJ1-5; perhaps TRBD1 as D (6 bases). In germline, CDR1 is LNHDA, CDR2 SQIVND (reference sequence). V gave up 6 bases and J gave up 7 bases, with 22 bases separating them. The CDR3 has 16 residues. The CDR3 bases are TGTGCCAGTAGCTCCACACTTACAGGGAGACAGCAGCCCCAGCATTTT. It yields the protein CASSSTLTGRQQPQHF. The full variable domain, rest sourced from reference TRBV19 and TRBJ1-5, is DGGITQSPKYLFRKEGQNVTLSCEQNLNHDAMYWYRQDPGQGLRLIYYSQIVNDFQKGDIAEGYSVSREKKESFPLTVTSAQKNPTAFYLCASSSTLTGRQQPQHFGDGTRLSIL.

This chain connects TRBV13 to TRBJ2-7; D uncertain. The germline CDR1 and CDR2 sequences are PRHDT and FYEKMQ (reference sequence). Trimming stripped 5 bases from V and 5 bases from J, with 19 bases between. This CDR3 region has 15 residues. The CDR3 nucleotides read TGTGCCAGCAGCGTCGCTCCCAAAGGGTCCCACGAGCAGTACTTC. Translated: CASSVAPKGSHEQYF.